This T cell receptor beta chain comes out of a study of T cell responses to AZD1222 COVID-19 vaccine. Points on this clone: Antigen unknown. Other nucleotide sequences in the sample specify the same CDR3.

The germline V and J ends were trimmed by 2 bases and 7 bases, with 9 bases remaining between them. The germline CDR1 and CDR2 sequences are KGHSH and LQKENI. This CDR3 has 13 amino acids. Study findings and constraints: Repertoires were sampled only after the peak T cell response. White British donors predominated, females outnumbered males, and clonal diversity was possibly underestimated.

Assay: immunoSEQ multiplex PCR; the TCRdb copy retains only in-frame clones and omits some. The repertoire consists of about 92,000 clones, with roughly 91% occurring once and the leading ten covering 20% to 25%. This sequence joins TRBV18 and TRBJ1-5; no definite D call. The starting material was peripheral blood, obtained on day 0 of AZD1222 vaccination. The TCR comes from an adult in good health. The CDR3 loop reads CASSPDRNQPQHF. CDR3 bases: TGTGCCAGCTCACCAGATCGGAACCAGCCCCAGCATTTT.